This T cell receptor beta chain comes out of a study of shared clonotypes between healthy human individuals. On this clone itself: The sample holds other DNA sequences that translate to the same CDR3.

The germline V and J ends were trimmed by 5 bases and 2 bases, with 4 bases remaining between them. Per the germline V gene, CDR1 is SGHTA and CDR2 is FQGNSA. This CDR3 contains 12 residues. Generated by immunoSEQ multiplex PCR, the TCRdb table keeps only in-frame clones and is missing some. The repertoire has 2 million to 2.5 million clones, approximately 95% of them found once; the top ten carry 0.35% to 0.45%. Subsets obtained from CD4+ cells comprised CD45RA+ naive and CD45RA-negative memory cells. The sample taken for sequencing was naive CD4+ T cells from PBMCs. Subset given: CD45RA+ positively selected. The sequence was collected from a man aged 18-30 years in good health. Some clones in this sample may be carry-over from other donors' samples. This rearrangement joins TRBV7-2 to TRBJ1-3; unclear D gene. In nucleotides, the CDR3 is TGTGCCAGCAGCAGGACTGGAAACACCATATATTTT. Translating gives CASSRTGNTIYF.